The next 8 T cell receptor beta chains were all read from a single sample in a study of blood T cells in healthy people across ages (dated by TCRdb to 2014 to 2015). Library preparation employed 5' RACE. The sequencer listed for this sample is Illumina HiSeq 2500. The second PCR ran for about 6 to 11 cycles and used a J-beta primer mix along with a sample-barcoded 5' primer. Using fastp at Q25 and MiXCR, TCRdb reprocessed the public reads and kept productive beta chains. One record per CDR3 amino acid sequence lists the most common genes and DNA. The sample profile shows 600,000 or so distinct CDR3 sequences; roughly 21% of them were found once. The ten largest clones take up roughly 3.4% of the sample. Material: blood. The receptors here all came from a man aged 70-80 years in good health.

The rearrangement uses TRBV7-9 and TRBJ2-1; 11 positions match TRBD2. Germline V gene lookup returns CDR1 SEHNR and CDR2 FQNEAQ (reference sequence). The CDR3 is 14 amino acids. After removal of 10 bases from V and 6 bases from J, the junction contained 8 bases not matched to a gene. CDR3 region: CAISALAGGNEQFF. The CDR3 bases are TGTGCCATCTCGGCGCTAGCGGGAGGCAATGAGCAGTTCTTC.

This clonotype was observed many times. This CDR3 reads CASSFTGGGNTDTQYF. The CDR3 DNA is TGTGCCAGCAGCTTCACAGGGGGCGGTAACACAGATACGCAGTATTTT. The chain employs TRBV7-3 and TRBJ2-3, with TRBD1 matching 9 bases. V gave up 3 bases and J gave up 2 bases; unmatched junction bases: 6. The CDR3 consists of 16 residues. Germline V gene data show CDR1 as SGHTA and CDR2 as FQGTGA.

The genes are TRBV4-1 and TRBJ2-1, with unresolved D. Germline CDR1 is MGHRA and CDR2 is YSYEKL. The CDR3 is 17 amino acids. Trimming cost V 0 bases and J 0 bases, with 12 bases left between them. The CDR3 protein is CASSQDEAPSSYNEQFF. Here the CDR3 DNA reads TGCGCCAGCAGCCAAGACGAAGCTCCGAGCTCCTACAATGAGCAGTTCTTC.

The CDR3 nucleotides read TGTGCCACCAGCAGAGATCGAGAGGGGTGGGAAAACATTCAGTACTTC. Its translation: CATSRDREGWENIQYF. The rearrangement uses TRBV15 and TRBJ2-4; the D call may be TRBD1 or TRBD2 (5 bases each). Trimming cost V 0 bases and J 5 bases, with 14 bases left between them. The CDR3 consists of 16 residues. The germline gives CDR1 LNHNV, CDR2 YYDKDF (reference sequence).

This clonotype was seen only a few times. The V gene is TRBV2, the J gene TRBJ2-5, with 9 nucleotides matching TRBD1. The J call is in doubt because the DNA end fits TRBJ2-7 better. The CDR3 length is 15 residues. In germline, CDR1 is SNHLY, CDR2 FYNNEI. The CDR3 region has the DNA TGTGCCAGCAGTGACCGGGACAGGGCCACCTACGAGCAGTACTTC. Protein product: CASSDRDRATYEQYF.

The rearrangement joins TRBV28 to TRBJ2-5, with 7 bases identical to TRBD1. The DNA end is a closer match to TRBJ2-7, so the J assignment may be wrong. The CDR3 contains 13 residues. Germline CDR1 reads MDHEN; CDR2 reads SYDVKM. CDR3 loop: CASSGDSPYEQYF. CDR3 bases: TGTGCCAGCAGTGGGGACAGCCCCTACGAGCAGTACTTC.

This chain links TRBV7-9 with TRBJ2-3, with 8 bases aligning to TRBD2. This CDR3 region has 15 residues. Germline V gene sequence: CDR1 SEHNR, CDR2 FQNEAQ (reference sequence). J lost 4 bases, V lost 2 bases, and 5 bases had no gene match. The CDR3 DNA reads TGTGCCAGCAGCTTAATAGCGGGAAGGTCAGATACGCAGTATTTT. Translation gives CASSLIAGRSDTQYF.

This chain joins TRBV3-1 and TRBJ1-1; 9 positions agree with TRBD1. With V trimmed by 4 bases and J by 1 base, 4 bases remained unmatched. The germline gives CDR1 LGHDT, CDR2 YNNKEL (reference sequence). The CDR3 sequence is 15 residues long. DNA of the CDR3: TGTGCCAGCAGCCCCGGACAGGGGAGGAACACTGAAGCTTTCTTT. Translated: CASSPGQGRNTEAFF.